This is a list of T cell receptor beta chains from one sample in a study of T cells after yellow fever vaccination. TCRdb recomputed calls from the 5' RACE reads with MiXCR, one row per CDR3 protein. The table includes about 500,000 distinct CDR3 sequences, about 17% detected once. The sample consisted of PBMCs, taken 5 days after the first yellow fever vaccination. The origin of the receptors is a man aged 18 to 30 who received the YFV17D yellow fever vaccine. Each CDR3 is given with its conserved first and last residue. A D gene is named only where the DNA matches it firmly. For some rows the clone size is stated as once, few or many, or as a class when expanded; others skip it.

size | D | J | V | CDR3 | DNA
NA | NA | TRBJ2-1 | TRBV19 | CASKRGRGFYNEQFF | TGTGCCAGTAAAAGGGGGCGGGGGTTCTACAATGAGCAGTTCTTC
NA | NA | TRBJ2-1 | TRBV10-3 | CAIRGVKGGNNEQFF | TGTGCCATCAGGGGGGTGAAGGGGGGAAACAATGAGCAGTTCTTC
few | NA | TRBJ1-1 | TRBV6-1 | CASTPVRGEGTNEAFF | TGTGCCAGCACCCCCGTGAGGGGCGAAGGAACAAATGAAGCTTTCTTT
few | NA | TRBJ2-5 | TRBV5-1 | CASSARGYQETQYF | TGCGCCAGCAGCGCCCGGGGGTACCAAGAGACCCAGTACTTC
NA | NA | TRBJ2-7 | TRBV7-9 | CASGGPSVNYEQYF | TGTGCCAGCGGGGGGCCTAGCGTAAACTACGAGCAGTACTTC
many | TRBD1 | TRBJ2-7 | TRBV5-5 | CASSLDAGTGGYEQYF | TGTGCCAGCAGCTTGGATGCCGGGACAGGGGGCTACGAGCAGTACTTC
NA | NA | TRBJ1-5 | TRBV24-1 | CATSDSRRGSNQPQHF | TGTGCCACCAGTGATTCGAGAAGGGGAAGCAATCAGCCCCAGCATTTT
many | TRBD1 | TRBJ2-7 | TRBV20-1 | CSARSGTGSYEQYF | TGCAGTGCTAGGTCCGGGACAGGATCCTACGAGCAGTACTTC
NA | TRBD1 | TRBJ2-3 | TRBV2 | CASRLLQGASTDTQYF | TGTGCCAGCAGACTCTTACAGGGGGCTAGCACAGATACGCAGTATTTT
once | NA | TRBJ2-4 | TRBV2 | CASTLNIQYF | TGTGCCAGCACCCTTAATATTCAGTACTTC
NA | NA | TRBJ1-5 | TRBV10-2 | CASRESHRDQPQHF | TGCGCCAGCAGGGAAAGTCACAGGGATCAGCCCCAGCATTTT
few | NA | TRBJ2-2 | TRBV7-2 | CASSLQGWGRTGELFF | TGTGCCAGCAGCTTGCAGGGGTGGGGTAGGACCGGGGAGCTGTTTTTT
NA | NA | TRBJ1-2 | TRBV6-5 | CASSHGGYGNYGYTF | TGTGCCAGCAGTCACGGGGGGTACGGTAACTATGGCTACACCTTC